This TCR beta chain was profiled in a study of cytomegalovirus exposure and HLA in healthy donors. Study summary: In an early release, HLA-typed donors contributed 75 million to 85 million unique TCR sequences. Study-level findings and limits: Presence/absence analyses supposed approximately even sequencing depth among donors.

This CDR3 has 15 amino acids. CDR1 and CDR2 from the germline V gene are SGHDT and YYEEEE. Trimming stripped 3 bases from V and 0 bases from J, with 7 bases between. As regards this clone: Its antigen remains unknown.

Primers included in the PCR were 60 Vbeta and 13 Jbeta primers. TCRdb's copy holds only in-frame clones and misses some; the assay was immunoSEQ multiplex PCR. The top ten clones hold about 24% of a sample with approximately 69,000 clones, around 70% of them seen once. Sequenced input: PBMCs. The chain carries TRBV5-6 and TRBJ2-6; D gene ambiguous. This clonotype was obtained from a woman aged 25 to 39 in good health and CMV-seropositive. CDR3 bases: TGTGCCAGCAGCTCGCAGATCTCTGGGGCCAACGTCCTGACTTTC. Protein sequence: CASSSQISGANVLTF.